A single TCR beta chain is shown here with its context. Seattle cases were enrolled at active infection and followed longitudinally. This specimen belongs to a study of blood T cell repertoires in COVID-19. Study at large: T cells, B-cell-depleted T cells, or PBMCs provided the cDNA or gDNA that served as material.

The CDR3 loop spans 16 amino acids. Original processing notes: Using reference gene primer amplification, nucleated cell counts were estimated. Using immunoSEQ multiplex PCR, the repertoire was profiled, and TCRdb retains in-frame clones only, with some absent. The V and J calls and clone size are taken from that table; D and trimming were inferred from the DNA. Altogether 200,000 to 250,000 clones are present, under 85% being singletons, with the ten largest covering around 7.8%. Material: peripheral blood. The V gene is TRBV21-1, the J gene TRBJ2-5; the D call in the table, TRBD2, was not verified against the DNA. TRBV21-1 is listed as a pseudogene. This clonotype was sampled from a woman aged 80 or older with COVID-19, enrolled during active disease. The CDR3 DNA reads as TGTGCCAGCAGCAAATGGGGGGCTAGCGGACAAGAGACCCAGTACTTC. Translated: CASSKWGASGQETQYF.